These 27 T cell receptor beta chains were all obtained from the same sample, sequenced in a study of cytomegalovirus exposure and HLA in healthy donors. The PCR contained 60 Vbeta and 13 Jbeta primers. Data came from immunoSEQ multiplex PCR; TCRdb stores just in-frame clones and leaves some out. The sample carries 90,000 to 150,000 clones, 74% recorded once. Sequencing was carried out using PBMCs. The receptor source for this set is a human donor in good health.

The chain joins TRBV18 to TRBJ1-4; 11 bases align to TRBD1. V dropped 1 base and J dropped 8; count of bases not matched to a gene: 6. The CDR3 has 16 amino acids. Germline CDR1 KGHSH, CDR2 LQKENI. The CDR3 here is CASSPQGQGAGEKLFF. CDR3 DNA sequence: TGTGCCAGCTCACCACAAGGACAGGGGGCAGGAGAAAAACTGTTTTTT.

The rearrangement joins TRBV10-1 to TRBJ2-1; D might be TRBD2 (6 bases). The V gene's germline CDR1 is WNHNN and CDR2 SYGVQD (reference sequence). Between the trimmed V and J ends, which lost 2 bases and 0 bases, there was a span of 11 bases. There are 16 residues in the CDR3. This CDR3 is CASSETGTGSYNEQFF. The CDR3 coding sequence is TGCGCCAGCAGTGAGACGGGGACTGGCTCCTACAATGAGCAGTTCTTC.

The chain joins TRBV2 to TRBJ1-2; D not certain. Germline V gene sequence: CDR1 SNHLY, CDR2 FYNNEI. Trimming removed 4 bases from V and 0 bases from J, with 6 bases in between. There are 13 residues in the CDR3. The CDR3 coding sequence is TGTGCCAGCAGTGTTGGCTCTAACTATGGCTACACCTTC. This encodes CASSVGSNYGYTF.

The chain uses TRBV15 and TRBJ2-2; 9 positions agree with TRBD1. Germline V lookup: CDR1 LNHNV, CDR2 YYDKDF (reference sequence). With V trimmed by 5 bases and J by 4 bases, 20 bases remained unmatched. This CDR3 contains 20 residues. The CDR3 region has the DNA TGTGCCACCAGCCCGCGTATAGGGACAGGGAGAATTGTAAGCACCGGGGAGCTGTTTTTT. Amino acid sequence: CATSPRIGTGRIVSTGELFF.

The rearrangement uses TRBV14 and TRBJ1-3; no clear D. In germline, CDR1 is SGHDN, CDR2 FVKESK. The CDR3 covers 15 residues. Trimming cost V 3 bases and J 0 bases, with 9 bases left between them. Here the CDR3 DNA reads TGTGCCAGCAGCCACGGCGGAATCTCTGGAAACACCATATATTTT. Residues: CASSHGGISGNTIYF. The variable domain in full, with the rest retrieved from reference TRBV14 and TRBJ1-3, is EAGVTQFPSHSVIEKGQTVTLRCDPISGHDNLYWYRRVMGKEIKFLLHFVKESKQDESGMPNNRFLAERTGGTYSTLKVQPAELEDSGVYFCASSHGGISGNTIYFGEGSWLTVV.

This chain links TRBV6-5 with TRBJ2-1; TRBD2 matches at 8 bases. The CDR3 loop spans 15 amino acids. V lost 3 bases and J lost 9; bases outside the gene matches: 10. Per the germline V gene, CDR1 is MNHEY and CDR2 is SVGAGI. This CDR3 reads CASSYLGTRDSEQFF. The CDR3 nucleotides are TGTGCCAGCAGTTATCTAGGGACTAGGGATAGTGAGCAGTTCTTC.

The chain combines TRBV29-1 with TRBJ2-5, with 15 bases matching TRBD2. The junction had 11 bases not matched to a gene; V was cut back by 7 bases and J by 2 bases. The CDR3 has 17 residues. Germline V CDR1 and CDR2: SQVTM, ANQGSEA. CDR3 sequence (DNA): TGCAGCGGATCCGGGACTAGCGGGGGGTATACTCAAGAGACCCAGTACTTC. Translated, it gives CSGSGTSGGYTQETQYF.

The chain links TRBV15 to TRBJ2-2; 11 bases match TRBD2. The CDR3 length is 14 residues. Unmatched junction bases numbered 6, after V lost 5 bases and J lost 10 bases. The germline V gene has CDR1 LNHNV and CDR2 YYDKDF (reference sequence). This CDR3 reads CATSGGLAGLELFF. CDR3 in DNA: TGTGCCACCAGCGGTGGACTAGCGGGCTTGGAGCTGTTTTTT.

This clone has just a few counts. V and J are TRBV2 and TRBJ1-5; D ambiguous. This CDR3 comprises 14 residues. The V end lost 3 bases, the J end lost 8 bases, and 14 bases lay between the germline ends. The germline gives CDR1 SNHLY, CDR2 FYNNEI. CDR3 DNA: TGTGCCAGCAGTGAGCAACCCGGGAACGAGCCCCAGCATTTT. It encodes CASSEQPGNEPQHF.

This clone was found once. The CDR3 nucleotides read TGTGCCAGCAGTTACCCGGGGACTAGCGCTTCCTACGAGCAGTACTTC. It translates to CASSYPGTSASYEQYF. The gene calls are TRBV6-6 and TRBJ2-7, with TRBD2 matching over 10 bases. After removal of 2 bases from V and 1 base from J, the junction contained 5 bases not matched to a gene. CDR1 and CDR2 (germline): MNHNY, SVGAGI (reference sequence). The CDR3 covers 16 residues.

This clone has only a few counts. DNA of the CDR3: TGCGCCAGCAGTCCCACGGGACAGGAGTACGAGCAGTACTTC. Translating it yields CASSPTGQEYEQYF. This sequence joins TRBV10-1 and TRBJ2-7, with 8 bases lining up with TRBD1. J lost 4 bases, V lost 5 bases, and 7 bases had no gene match. Per the germline V gene, CDR1 is WNHNN and CDR2 is SYGVQD (reference sequence). This CDR3 spans 14 amino acids.

The chain recombines TRBV7-9 with TRBJ2-7, with D possibly being TRBD2 (7 bases). Germline lookup yields CDR1 SEHNR and CDR2 FQNEAQ (reference sequence). The CDR3 runs to 15 residues. V was shortened by 1 base and J by 2 bases, with 12 bases between the two germline ends. CDR3 bases: TGTGCCAGCAGCTTAGGGGCGGGGGCCCCCTACGAGCAGTACTTC. It translates to CASSLGAGAPYEQYF.

There are a few counts of this clone. The V call is TRBV5-4, the J call TRBJ2-2; the D gene is possibly TRBD1 (6 bases). Germline loops: CDR1 SGHNT, CDR2 YYREEE (reference sequence). The CDR3 runs to 15 residues. Trimming left V 2 bases short and J 1 base short, with 9 bases between. The CDR3 DNA reads TGTGCCAGCAGCTTTCCCAGGGGGAACACCGGGGAGCTGTTTTTT. Translation: CASSFPRGNTGELFF.

The gene calls are TRBV28 and TRBJ1-2; the D gene is possibly TRBD1 (5 bases). CDR1 MDHEN and CDR2 SYDVKM come from the germline V gene. The CDR3 has 16 amino acids. V lost 5 bases and J 7 bases, leaving 23 bases between the germline ends. CDR3: CASSVSGGGGFRGYTF. DNA of the CDR3: TGTGCCAGCAGTGTCAGTGGGGGGGGAGGTTTCCGTGGCTACACCTTC.

The rearrangement uses TRBV11-2 and TRBJ2-7, with D perhaps matching TRBD2 (5 bases). CDR1 SGHAT and CDR2 FQNNGV come from the germline V gene. CDR3 size: 12 residues. V was trimmed by 3 bases and J by 4 bases, leaving 7 bases between them. CDR3 in DNA: TGTGCCAGCAGCTTTCGGGATTACGAGCAGTACTTC. Translating it yields CASSFRDYEQYF.

This chain connects TRBV5-6 to TRBJ1-6; D not resolved. This CDR3 has 16 amino acids. Deletions cut 2 bases from V and 0 bases from J, with 9 bases between. Germline CDR1 is SGHDT and CDR2 is YYEEEE. The CDR3 reads CASSLSWSSYNSPLHF. DNA of the CDR3: TGTGCCAGCAGCTTAAGTTGGAGCTCCTATAATTCACCCCTCCACTTT.

The chain couples TRBV6-6 to TRBJ2-6, with D perhaps matching TRBD1 (6 bases). Germline-derived CDR1 and CDR2 are MNHNY and SVGAGI (reference sequence). The V end lost 7 bases, the J end lost 0 bases, and 7 bases lay between the germline ends. This CDR3 region has 14 residues. CDR3 region: CASMDSSGANVLTF. The CDR3 coding sequence is TGTGCCAGCATGGACAGCTCTGGGGCCAACGTCCTGACTTTC.

The genes are TRBV28 and TRBJ2-7; D possibly corresponds to TRBD2 (6 bases). Per germline, CDR1 MDHEN and CDR2 SYDVKM. The CDR3 is 16 residues long. Trimming shortened V by 1 base and J by 2 bases, and 15 bases separated the two germline ends. Here the CDR3 DNA reads TGTGCCAGCAGTTTATTGGCGGGGACGCCCACCTACGAGCAGTACTTC. This translates into CASSLLAGTPTYEQYF.

The chain carries TRBV7-9 and TRBJ2-1; D is perhaps TRBD2 (6 bases). Deletions cut 1 base from V and 8 bases from J, with 12 bases between. CDR3 length: 14 amino acids. From germline, CDR1 is SEHNR and CDR2 FQNEAQ (reference sequence). The CDR3 DNA is TGTGCCAGCAGCTTAGATGTGGGGGGACATGAGCAGTTCTTC. Amino acid sequence: CASSLDVGGHEQFF.

This chain joins TRBV29-1 and TRBJ1-1, with D hard to call. Germline assignment: CDR1 SQVTM and CDR2 ANQGSEA. The V end was cut by 3 bases, the J end by 0 bases, with 8 bases between. The CDR3 is 13 amino acids. CDR3 sequence: CSVEGGMNTEAFF. In nucleotides, the CDR3 is TGCAGCGTTGAGGGAGGAATGAACACTGAAGCTTTCTTT.

The chain combines TRBV5-8 with TRBJ1-4; 8 nucleotides line up with TRBD1. The CDR3 spans 17 residues. V lost 0 bases and J lost 10; bases outside the gene matches: 14. CDR1 is SGHTS and CDR2 is YDEGEE in the germline V gene. CDR3 in amino acids: CASSLGGTGLAKGKLFF. In DNA, the CDR3 is TGTGCCAGCAGCTTGGGTGGGACAGGCCTCGCGAAAGGAAAACTGTTTTTT.

This clone appeared once. This chain connects TRBV2 to TRBJ1-4; no firm D call. The CDR3 covers 17 residues. Trimming cost V 5 bases and J 7 bases, with 23 bases left between them. The germline gives CDR1 SNHLY, CDR2 FYNNEI. In DNA form, the CDR3 reads TGTGCCAGCAGTACCCACGAGTGGGGATTGGAGGGTGAAAAACTGTTTTTT. Translating gives CASSTHEWGLEGEKLFF.

The rearrangement uses TRBV6-5 and TRBJ1-1; a weak D match, TRBD1 (5 bases). The germline V and J ends were trimmed by 5 bases and 3 bases, with 7 bases remaining between them. CDR1 is MNHEY and CDR2 is SVGAGI in the germline V gene. The CDR3 has 12 amino acids. CDR3 DNA sequence: TGTGCCAGCAGTGGGGCAGACACTGAAGCTTTCTTT. Protein sequence: CASSGADTEAFF.

The rearrangement uses TRBV14 and TRBJ1-1; D unresolved. Germline CDR1 is SGHDN and CDR2 is FVKESK. CDR3 length: 12 residues. The germline V and J ends were trimmed by 1 base and 2 bases, with 2 bases remaining between them. DNA of the CDR3: TGTGCCAGCAGCCAAGTAAACACTGAAGCTTTCTTT. It encodes CASSQVNTEAFF.

This chain connects TRBV5-1 to TRBJ2-3, with D perhaps TRBD1 (5 bases). The germline CDR1 and CDR2 sequences are SGHRS and YFSETQ. The V and J ends lost 1 base and 6 bases respectively, with 12 bases between them. CDR3 size: 14 residues. The CDR3 here is CASSLSRAQDTQYF. DNA of the CDR3: TGCGCCAGCAGCTTGAGCAGGGCACAGGATACGCAGTATTTT.

This chain joins TRBV6-4 and TRBJ2-1; D is unresolved. Germline V lookup: CDR1 MRHNA, CDR2 SNTAGT. The CDR3 spans 15 residues. The V end was cut by 4 bases, the J end by 7 bases, with 17 bases between. CDR3 DNA: TGTGCCAGCAGTGTTAGCTTCTCCCTCGGGAATGAGCAGTTCTTC. This sequence encodes CASSVSFSLGNEQFF.

The chain employs TRBV11-3 and TRBJ2-7; D may be TRBD1 (5 bases). The CDR3 totals 14 residues. Germline CDR1 reads SGHNT; CDR2 reads YENEEA. Deletions cut 5 bases from V and 6 bases from J, with 17 bases between. CDR3 amino acids: CASSQAGPKSEQYF. Here the CDR3 DNA reads TGTGCCAGCAGCCAGGCAGGGCCCAAAAGCGAGCAGTACTTC.